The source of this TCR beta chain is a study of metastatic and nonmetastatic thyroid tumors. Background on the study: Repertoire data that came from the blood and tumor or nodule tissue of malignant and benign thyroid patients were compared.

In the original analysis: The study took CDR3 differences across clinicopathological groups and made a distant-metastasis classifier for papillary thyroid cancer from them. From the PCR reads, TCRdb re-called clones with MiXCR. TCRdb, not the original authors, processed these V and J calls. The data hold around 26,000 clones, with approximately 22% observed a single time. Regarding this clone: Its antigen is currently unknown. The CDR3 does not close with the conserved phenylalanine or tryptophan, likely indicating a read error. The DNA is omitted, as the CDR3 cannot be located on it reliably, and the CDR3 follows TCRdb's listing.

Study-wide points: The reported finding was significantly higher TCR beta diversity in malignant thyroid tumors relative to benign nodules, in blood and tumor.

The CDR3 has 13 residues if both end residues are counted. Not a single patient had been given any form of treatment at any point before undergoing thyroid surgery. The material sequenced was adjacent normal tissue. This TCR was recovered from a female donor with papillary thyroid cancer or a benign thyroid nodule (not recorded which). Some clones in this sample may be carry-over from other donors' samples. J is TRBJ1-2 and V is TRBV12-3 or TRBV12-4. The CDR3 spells CASSLADGYGYAS.